This TCR beta chain was found in a study of cytomegalovirus exposure and HLA in healthy donors. Vbeta (60) and Jbeta (13) primers were used in the PCR. Libraries were prepared by immunoSEQ multiplex PCR; TCRdb keeps only in-frame clonotypes and omits some of them. Of about 170,000 clones in the sample, 70% to 90% were seen once. The CDR3 contains 15 residues. Trimming removed 0 bases from V and 5 bases from J; junction bases left unmatched: 7. Germline V gene data show CDR1 as SGHNT and CDR2 as YYREEE (reference sequence). About this clone: The antigen is undetermined.

General observations from the study: Cytomegalovirus status was reportedly diagnosed by the classifier with high specificity and sensitivity. TCR beta sequences reportedly predicted the HLA-A and HLA-B alleles of most subjects accurately.

J is TRBJ1-1 and V is TRBV5-4; TRBD1 aligns across 7 bases. The sample was PBMCs. This TCR was sampled from a man aged 18 to 30 in good health and CMV-seropositive. The CDR3 reads CASSLAKQGWTEAFF. CDR3 nucleotide sequence: TGTGCCAGCAGCTTGGCTAAACAGGGGTGGACTGAAGCTTTCTTT.